The 22 T cell receptor beta chains listed next were all sequenced from one sample in a study of blood T cell repertoires in COVID-19 (dated by TCRdb to 2020 to 2022). Library creation used the immunoSEQ multiplex PCR assay. The immuneACCESS repertoire file appears here via TCRdb, limited to in-frame rearrangements. These files lack a portion of the clones; in checked studies, under half of the deficit traces to unresolved V genes, and the cause of the others is not known. The sample table contains some 140,000 clones; only one count was recorded for roughly 78% of them. The ten most abundant clones make up approximately 3.6% of the sample. The sample consisted of peripheral blood. Receptors originate from a man between 60 and 70 years old with acute or convalescent COVID-19.

The rearrangement uses TRBV30 and TRBJ2-7; possible D gene TRBD1, 5 bases. V was pared by 8 bases and J by 6 bases, with 14 bases between. The CDR3 has 11 amino acids. Germline CDR1 GTSNPN, CDR2 SVGIG (reference sequence). CDR3 DNA: TGTGCCAGCGCCAGGGAAAGCGAGCAGTACTTC. It codes for CASARESEQYF.

J is TRBJ2-1 and V is TRBV7-6, with 11 positions matching TRBD2. V shed 5 bases, J shed 4 bases, and the junction held 4 bases outside the gene matches. Germline CDR1 and CDR2: SGHVS and FNYEAQ. The CDR3 spans 15 residues. CDR3 amino acids: CASSAGTSGYNEQFF. CDR3 bases: TGTGCCAGCAGCGCCGGGACTAGCGGATACAATGAGCAGTTCTTC.

This chain joins TRBV12-3 or TRBV12-4 and TRBJ2-6; D unclear. V lost 3 bases to trimming and J lost 9 bases, with 6 bases between them. This CDR3 has 12 amino acids. CDR3 bases: TGTGCCAGCAGTTTCGGTAACAACGTCCTGACTTTC. Amino acid sequence: CASSFGNNVLTF.

The V and J genes are TRBV6-2 or TRBV6-3 and TRBJ1-5; possible D gene TRBD1, 5 bases. The CDR3 has 14 residues. Per germline, CDR1 MNHEY and CDR2 SVGEGT. The V and J ends lost 5 bases and 6 bases respectively, with 14 bases between them. This chain's CDR3 is CASSPGGVSQPQHF. The CDR3 nucleotides read TGTGCCAGCAGTCCGGGGGGGGTTTCTCAGCCCCAGCATTTT.

This clone was counted a few times. The chain carries TRBV19 and TRBJ1-2; D ambiguous. The CDR3 covers 13 residues. V gave up 5 bases and J gave up 3 bases, with 10 bases separating them. The germline V gene has CDR1 LNHDA and CDR2 SQIVND (reference sequence). The CDR3 bases are TGTGCCAGTAGTCCATCTCGGGACTATGGCTACACCTTC. It is translated as CASSPSRDYGYTF. Based on the CDR3 plus reference TRBV19 and TRBJ1-2, the full variable domain is DGGITQSPKYLFRKEGQNVTLSCEQNLNHDAMYWYRQDPGQGLRLIYYSQIVNDFQKGDIAEGYSVSREKKESFPLTVTSAQKNPTAFYLCASSPSRDYGYTFGSGTRLTVV.

In this sample, this clone turned up once. The genes are TRBV5-1 and TRBJ2-3, with D maybe TRBD1 (7 bases). Deletions cut 0 bases from V and 0 bases from J, with 20 bases between. Germline V gene lookup returns CDR1 SGHRS and CDR2 YFSETQ. The CDR3 extends over 19 amino acids. The chain's CDR3 is CASSLAFRGTVTSTDTQYF. The CDR3, as DNA: TGCGCCAGCAGCTTGGCTTTCCGCGGGACAGTTACTAGCACAGATACGCAGTATTTT.

The CDR3 DNA follows: TGTGCCAGCAGCTTAACTTACTATGGCTACACCTTC. Encoded protein: CASSLTYYGYTF. The chain is built from TRBV7-9 and TRBJ1-2, with unresolved D. The germline gives CDR1 SEHNR, CDR2 FQNEAQ (reference sequence). The CDR3 runs to 12 residues. V lost 2 bases and J 3 bases, leaving 4 bases between the germline ends. The variable domain in full, completed from reference TRBV7-9 and TRBJ1-2, reads DTGVSQNPRHKITKRGQNVTFRCDPISEHNRLYWYRQTLGQGPEFLTYFQNEAQLEKSRLLSDRFSAERPKGSFSTLEIQRTEQGDSAMYLCASSLTYYGYTFGSGTRLTVV.

The rearrangement joins TRBV15 to TRBJ1-5; possibly TRBD1 for D (5 bases). There are 14 residues in the CDR3. V lost 0 bases, J lost 4 bases, and 7 bases lay in between. In germline, CDR1 is LNHNV, CDR2 YYDKDF (reference sequence). The chain's CDR3 is CATSREAGNQPQHF. CDR3 bases: TGTGCCACCAGCAGAGAGGCAGGGAATCAGCCCCAGCATTTT.

This clone was counted a single time. The rearrangement links TRBV3-1 (or the pseudogene TRBV3-2) to TRBJ1-6; TRBD1 might be the D (6 bases). The length of the CDR3 is 15 residues. Germline V gene lookup returns CDR1 LGHDT and CDR2 YNNKEL (reference sequence). Deletions cut 0 bases from V and 9 bases from J, with 12 bases between. The CDR3 region is CASSQEGRGTSPLHF. The CDR3 coding sequence is TGTGCCAGCAGCCAAGAGGGCAGGGGCACTTCACCCCTCCACTTT.

This sequence joins TRBV6-5 and TRBJ2-7; a possible D gene is TRBD2 (6 bases). The CDR3 runs 15 residues. V lost 0 bases, J lost 0 bases, and 9 bases lay in between. Germline V gives CDR1 MNHEY, CDR2 SVGAGI. The CDR3 is CASSYSAGSSYEQYF. The CDR3 DNA reads as TGTGCCAGCAGTTACTCTGCGGGGAGCTCCTACGAGCAGTACTTC.

This sequence joins TRBV5-6 and TRBJ1-2; 9 bases match TRBD1. CDR1 and CDR2 (germline): SGHDT, YYEEEE. After removal of 4 bases from V and 8 bases from J, the junction contained 6 bases not matched to a gene. CDR3 length: 13 amino acids. The CDR3, as DNA: TGTGCCAGCAGCCTATCGGACAGGGGAGGCTACACCTTC. Translating gives CASSLSDRGGYTF.

The chain combines TRBV27 with TRBJ2-7, with 12 bases fitting TRBD2. The CDR3 loop spans 17 amino acids. V shed 7 bases and J 3 bases; nucleotides not matched to a gene: 13. Germline V gene lookup returns CDR1 MNHEY and CDR2 SMNVEV (reference sequence). This CDR3 is CASTSGLAGAYGYEQYF. For the CDR3, the DNA is TGTGCCAGCACCTCGGGACTAGCGGGCGCGTACGGCTACGAGCAGTACTTC.

The J gene is TRBJ2-3, the V gene TRBV3-1 (or the pseudogene TRBV3-2); D unclear. V was clipped by 5 bases and J by 4 bases, with 7 bases between them. Germline assignment: CDR1 LGHDT and CDR2 YNNKEL (reference sequence). The CDR3 is 12 residues long. DNA of the CDR3: TGTGCCAGCAGCTACCCGGCAGATACGCAGTATTTT. It encodes CASSYPADTQYF.

The J gene is TRBJ2-2, the V gene TRBV30; weak D call: TRBD1 (6 bases). The germline V gene has CDR1 GTSNPN and CDR2 SVGIG (reference sequence). This CDR3 comprises 15 residues. Trimming stripped 3 bases from V and 5 bases from J, with 16 bases between. The CDR3 nucleotides read TGTGCCTGGAGCGTCCTGCCAGGGGAGACCGGGGAGCTGTTTTTT. Translated, it gives CAWSVLPGETGELFF.

The genes are TRBV7-9 and TRBJ2-7; D may be TRBD1 (5 bases). Germline CDR1 is SEHNR and CDR2 is FQNEAQ (reference sequence). The CDR3 length is 12 residues. With 3 bases removed from V and 2 bases from J, the gap between germline ends came to 5 bases. The CDR3 region has the DNA TGTGCCAGCAGCTTGACAGCCTACGAGCAGTACTTC. This gives the protein CASSLTAYEQYF.

The rearrangement uses TRBV6-1 and TRBJ2-2, with 7 bases that match TRBD2. The CDR3 has 14 amino acids. Germline V gene data show CDR1 as MNHNS and CDR2 as SASEGT. The junction had 8 bases not matched to a gene; V was cut back by 7 bases and J by 6 bases. CDR3 DNA sequence: TGTGCCAGCAAGCGGGATGGCTGGTCCGGGGAGCTGTTTTTT. It is translated as CASKRDGWSGELFF.

CDR3 amino acids: CASSQEGGGGDTQYF. Written as DNA, the CDR3 is TGTGCCAGCAGCCAAGAGGGGGGGGGAGGTGATACGCAGTATTTT. The rearrangement joins TRBV3-1 (or the pseudogene TRBV3-2) to TRBJ2-3; 7 nucleotides agree with TRBD2. Per the germline V gene, CDR1 is LGHDT and CDR2 is YNNKEL (reference sequence). V shed 0 bases and J 6 bases; nucleotides not matched to a gene: 6. The CDR3 is made up of 15 amino acids.

Turning to this clone: Other DNA sequences in this specimen translate into the identical CDR3. The rearrangement uses TRBV28 and TRBJ1-1, with 8 bases matching TRBD1. V lost 4 bases to trimming and J lost 1 base; unmatched junction nucleotides: 5. The germline V gene has CDR1 MDHEN and CDR2 SYDVKM. The CDR3 is 15 residues long. The CDR3 sequence: CASSSPGQANTEAFF. The CDR3 DNA reads as TGTGCCAGCAGTTCGCCGGGACAGGCGAACACTGAAGCTTTCTTT.

The chain is built from TRBV19 and TRBJ2-7; 10 nucleotides match TRBD2. The germline V gene encodes CDR1 LNHDA and CDR2 SQIVND (reference sequence). CDR3 length: 17 amino acids. V was pared by 6 bases and J by 0 bases, with 11 bases of the junction left unmatched. The chain's CDR3 is CASSLMASGRASYEQYF. The CDR3 DNA reads TGTGCCAGTAGCCTTATGGCAAGCGGGAGGGCCTCCTACGAGCAGTACTTC.

This CDR3 reads CASSRDREGSQHF. DNA of the CDR3: TGTGCCAGCAGCCGGGACAGGGAGGGATCCCAGCATTTT. V usage is TRBV6-5 and J usage is TRBJ1-5, with 9 bases identical to TRBD1. Germline assignment: CDR1 MNHEY and CDR2 SVGAGI. V lost 6 bases and J lost 11; bases outside the gene matches: 8. This CDR3 has 13 residues.

The chain employs TRBV18 and TRBJ1-4; D might be TRBD1 (5 bases). The V gene's germline CDR1 is KGHSH and CDR2 LQKENI. V was trimmed by 6 bases and J by 8 bases, leaving 13 bases between them. CDR3 size: 13 residues. In nucleotides, the CDR3 is TGTGCCAGCTCCCGTGAGGGACTAGAAAAACTGTTTTTT. It encodes CASSREGLEKLFF.

The chain employs TRBV10-3 and TRBJ2-7, with 7 bases matching TRBD1. The trim removed 6 bases at V and 1 base at J, leaving 9 bases unmatched. CDR1 is ENHRY, CDR2 SYGVKD, per germline. The CDR3 consists of 15 residues. The CDR3 region has the DNA TGTGCCATCAGCCCGACAGGGTGGGGGTCCTACGAGCAGTACTTC. It yields the protein CAISPTGWGSYEQYF.